This T cell receptor beta chain appears in the sequencing data of a study of T cell repertoires in cytomegalovirus infection. TCRdb processed the reads anew with MiXCR; each CDR3 protein has one entry. The table shows about 70,000 distinct CDR3 sequences, with approximately 22% occurring only once. Findings and limits, study-wide: Across the ex vivo response, the dominant clonotypes were HLA-C-restricted CMV-specific TCR beta clonotypes.

The CDR3 covers 17 residues. Germline V gene lookup returns CDR1 LGHNA and CDR2 YSLEER. The J segment lost 5 bases and the V segment lost 0 bases, leaving 9 bases of the junction unmatched. Concerning this clonotype itself: Its antigen is as yet unknown.

The clonotype comes from a human donor in good health (CMV status not recorded). Some clones in this sample may be carry-over from other donors' samples. The chain combines TRBV4-3 with TRBJ1-1; 10 bases match TRBD1. Sequenced here: CD8+ T cells from cultured PBMCs, sampled from culture after CMV antigen stimulation. The CDR3 sequence: CASSQDPWTGGTTEAFF. In DNA, the CDR3 is TGCGCCAGCAGCCAAGATCCCTGGACAGGGGGAACGACTGAAGCTTTCTTT.